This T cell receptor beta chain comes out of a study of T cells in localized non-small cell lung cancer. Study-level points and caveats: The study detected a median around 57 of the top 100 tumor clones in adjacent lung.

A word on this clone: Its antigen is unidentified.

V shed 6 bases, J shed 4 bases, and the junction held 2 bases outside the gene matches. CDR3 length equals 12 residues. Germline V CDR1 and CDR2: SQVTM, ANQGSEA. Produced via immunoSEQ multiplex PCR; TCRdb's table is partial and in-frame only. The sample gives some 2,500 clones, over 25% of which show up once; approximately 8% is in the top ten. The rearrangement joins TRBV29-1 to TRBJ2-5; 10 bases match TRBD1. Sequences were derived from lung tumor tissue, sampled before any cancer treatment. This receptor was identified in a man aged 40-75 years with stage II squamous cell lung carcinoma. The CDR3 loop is CSVDRGGETQYF. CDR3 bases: TGCAGCGTGGACAGGGGGGGAGAGACCCAGTACTTC.